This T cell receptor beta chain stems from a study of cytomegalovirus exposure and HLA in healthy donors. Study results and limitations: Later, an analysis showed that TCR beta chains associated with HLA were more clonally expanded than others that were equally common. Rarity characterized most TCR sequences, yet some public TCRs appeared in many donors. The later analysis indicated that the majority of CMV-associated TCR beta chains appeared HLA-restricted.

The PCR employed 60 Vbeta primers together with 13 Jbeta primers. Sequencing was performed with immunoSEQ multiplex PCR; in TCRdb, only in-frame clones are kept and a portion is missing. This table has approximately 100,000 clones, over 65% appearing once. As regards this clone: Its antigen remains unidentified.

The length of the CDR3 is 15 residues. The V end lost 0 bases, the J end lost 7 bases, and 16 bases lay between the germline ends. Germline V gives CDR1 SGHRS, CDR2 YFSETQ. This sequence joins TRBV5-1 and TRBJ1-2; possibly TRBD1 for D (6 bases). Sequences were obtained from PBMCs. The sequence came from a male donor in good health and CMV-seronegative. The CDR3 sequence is CASSLATGGPGGYTF. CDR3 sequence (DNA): TGCGCCAGCAGCTTGGCCACCGGGGGGCCGGGTGGCTACACCTTC.